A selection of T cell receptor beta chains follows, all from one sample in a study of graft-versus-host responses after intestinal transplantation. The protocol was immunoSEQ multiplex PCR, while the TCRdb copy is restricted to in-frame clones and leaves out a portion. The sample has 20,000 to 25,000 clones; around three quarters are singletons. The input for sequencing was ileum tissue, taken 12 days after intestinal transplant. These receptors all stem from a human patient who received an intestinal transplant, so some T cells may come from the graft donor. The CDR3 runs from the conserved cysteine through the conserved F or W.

cdr3_aa: CASSEEFDPGKQYF
j_call: TRBJ2-3
v_call: TRBV7-9

cdr3_aa: CASRNRDRLPYEQYF
j_call: TRBJ2-7
v_call: TRBV14

cdr3_aa: CALAEAFNEQFF
j_call: TRBJ2-1
v_call: TRBV7-9

cdr3_aa: CASSLLAGGTDTQYF
j_call: TRBJ2-3
v_call: TRBV4-2

cdr3_aa: CASSQRGGLNIQYF
j_call: TRBJ2-4
v_call: TRBV4-2

cdr3_aa: CASSFFRGRNTEAFF
j_call: TRBJ1-1
v_call: TRBV11-2

cdr3_aa: CASSSDRVGEQYF
j_call: TRBJ2-7
v_call: TRBV11-2

cdr3_aa: CASSAGLPNTGELFF
j_call: TRBJ2-2
v_call: TRBV7-9

cdr3_aa: CASRMDTTAQPQHF
j_call: TRBJ1-5
v_call: TRBV28

cdr3_aa: CASSVGLAGAHDTQYF
j_call: TRBJ2-3
v_call: TRBV13

cdr3_aa: CATGRGTETQYF
j_call: TRBJ2-5
v_call: TRBV11-2

cdr3_aa: CASSGEPGQETQYF
j_call: TRBJ2-5
v_call: TRBV25-1

cdr3_aa: CASSDGLALQETQYF
j_call: TRBJ2-5
v_call: TRBV7-2

cdr3_aa: CASSNHSGNTIYF
j_call: TRBJ1-3
v_call: TRBV21-1

cdr3_aa: CASREGTGVNTEAFF
j_call: TRBJ1-1
v_call: TRBV2

cdr3_aa: CASSFGSSTDTQYF
j_call: TRBJ2-3
v_call: TRBV5-1

cdr3_aa: CASSRSGTSGDEQYF
j_call: TRBJ2-7
v_call: TRBV7-2

cdr3_aa: CASSQLTVPDYEQYF
j_call: TRBJ2-7
v_call: TRBV23-1

cdr3_aa: CASSPQGNEQFF
j_call: TRBJ2-1
v_call: TRBV18

cdr3_aa: CASTHRRQLTEAFF
j_call: TRBJ1-1
v_call: TRBV6-4

cdr3_aa: CASSVAGLAGATDTQYF
j_call: TRBJ2-3
v_call: TRBV9

cdr3_aa: CASSSGQGIYNYGYTF
j_call: TRBJ1-2
v_call: TRBV27

cdr3_aa: CSAAGTDSYNEQFF
j_call: TRBJ2-1
v_call: TRBV29-1

cdr3_aa: CASSPGGSGELFF
j_call: TRBJ2-2
v_call: TRBV9

cdr3_aa: CASSQELAGAVFTDTQYF
j_call: TRBJ2-3
v_call: TRBV5-4

cdr3_aa: CASWRVAYEQYF
j_call: TRBJ2-7
v_call: TRBV10-1

cdr3_aa: CASSFSTGGYGYTF
j_call: TRBJ1-2
v_call: TRBV11-1

cdr3_aa: CASSFLAGGWNEQFF
j_call: TRBJ2-1
v_call: TRBV7-3

cdr3_aa: CASSLYPDQPQHF
j_call: TRBJ1-5
v_call: TRBV27

cdr3_aa: CASRKEGVSYEQYF
j_call: TRBJ2-7
v_call: TRBV6-5

cdr3_aa: CARGPTGDGLFF
j_call: TRBJ1-4
v_call: TRBV7-3

cdr3_aa: CASSSPDRANYGYTF
j_call: TRBJ1-2
v_call: TRBV7-9

cdr3_aa: CASGGRLSTDTQYF
j_call: TRBJ2-3
v_call: TRBV6-5

cdr3_aa: CSARDIYGYTF
j_call: TRBJ1-2
v_call: TRBV29-1

cdr3_aa: CASGLTPRDGYTF
j_call: TRBJ1-2
v_call: TRBV12-5

cdr3_aa: CASSPLAGIRTDTQYF
j_call: TRBJ2-3
v_call: TRBV19

cdr3_aa: CASSAKGGASGNTIYF
j_call: TRBJ1-3
v_call: TRBV2

cdr3_aa: CASSANSLENIQYF
j_call: TRBJ2-4
v_call: TRBV7-9

cdr3_aa: CAISQRASYNEQFF
j_call: TRBJ2-1
v_call: TRBV10-3

cdr3_aa: CASRVVREAFF
j_call: TRBJ1-1
v_call: TRBV2

cdr3_aa: CASSSGQPQGTEAFF
j_call: TRBJ1-1
v_call: TRBV5-1

cdr3_aa: CASSFDRGRWGTEAFF
j_call: TRBJ1-1
v_call: TRBV5-8

cdr3_aa: CASSPQVANEKLFF
j_call: TRBJ1-4
v_call: TRBV6-6

cdr3_aa: CASSLSEVNEQFF
j_call: TRBJ2-1
v_call: TRBV7-9

cdr3_aa: CASSQDSGQGTDTQYF
j_call: TRBJ2-3
v_call: TRBV4-1

cdr3_aa: CASTKEWVRQPQHF
j_call: TRBJ1-5
v_call: TRBV2

cdr3_aa: CASRLEESADTQYF
j_call: TRBJ2-3
v_call: TRBV5-1

cdr3_aa: CASSYTGELSPLHF
j_call: TRBJ1-6
v_call: TRBV6-5

cdr3_aa: CSVEGLRAEAFF
j_call: TRBJ1-1
v_call: TRBV29-1

cdr3_aa: CASSPFPGQVSGNTIYF
j_call: TRBJ1-3
v_call: TRBV18

cdr3_aa: CASSLIGGNGYTF
j_call: TRBJ1-2
v_call: TRBV7-3

cdr3_aa: CASSRRGTGWSGNTIYF
j_call: TRBJ1-3
v_call: TRBV14

cdr3_aa: CASSGDRVRTEAFF
j_call: TRBJ1-1
v_call: TRBV6-5

cdr3_aa: CASSLAGDTDTQYF
j_call: TRBJ2-3
v_call: TRBV6-4

cdr3_aa: CASSWTAFMNTEAFF
j_call: TRBJ1-1
v_call: TRBV7-2

cdr3_aa: CASTQDWEGSYEQYF
j_call: TRBJ2-7
v_call: TRBV6-5

cdr3_aa: CASSYTGNVANYGYTF
j_call: TRBJ1-2
v_call: TRBV6-5